Listed below are T cell receptor beta chains from one sample, sequenced in a study of cytomegalovirus exposure and HLA in healthy donors. Assay: immunoSEQ multiplex PCR; the TCRdb copy retains only in-frame clones and omits some. The sample consists of 65,000 to 70,000 clones, roughly nine tenths of them appearing once. The specimen sequenced was PBMCs. These receptors originate from a man between 18 and 35 years old in good health and CMV-seronegative. Each CDR3 is given with its conserved first and last residue. Fields, in order: J gene, D gene, V gene, CDR3 DNA, CDR3 protein. D genes are given only for firm matches.

j_gene: TRBJ1-5; d_gene: -; v_gene: TRBV19; CDR3nt: TGTGCCAGTAGAGCAGGGTTTAGCAATCAGCCCCAGCATTTT; CDR3aa: CASRAGFSNQPQHF
j_gene: TRBJ2-7; d_gene: -; v_gene: TRBV5-1; CDR3nt: TGCGCCAGCAGCCTTCTTGGAGCGGCCCTTACGGACGAGCAGTACTTC; CDR3aa: CASSLLGAALTDEQYF
j_gene: TRBJ1-1; d_gene: -; v_gene: TRBV13; CDR3nt: TGTGCCAGCAGCCTACGAAGGGGGTACACTGAAGCTTTCTTT; CDR3aa: CASSLRRGYTEAFF
j_gene: TRBJ2-7; d_gene: -; v_gene: TRBV10-3; CDR3nt: TGTGCCATCAGTGGGGGGCCCTACGAGCAGTACTTC; CDR3aa: CAISGGPYEQYF
j_gene: TRBJ2-3; d_gene: TRBD2; v_gene: TRBV4-1; CDR3nt: TGCGCCAGCAGGGCTAGCGGGTCCAGGGAGGATACGCAGTATTTT; CDR3aa: CASRASGSREDTQYF
j_gene: TRBJ2-5; d_gene: TRBD2; v_gene: TRBV7-2; CDR3nt: TGTGCCAGCAGCCCCATAGTAGGCGGGAGTCGGGAGACCCAGTACTTC; CDR3aa: CASSPIVGGSRETQYF
j_gene: TRBJ1-5; d_gene: -; v_gene: TRBV18; CDR3nt: TGTGCCAGCTCACTTATCCGGGAGGATCGGCGCAATCAGCCCCAGCATTTT; CDR3aa: CASSLIREDRRNQPQHF
j_gene: TRBJ1-2; d_gene: TRBD1; v_gene: TRBV19; CDR3nt: TGTGCCAGTAGTATACTGGGACAGGGGAAGGTTCGTGGCTACACCTTC; CDR3aa: CASSILGQGKVRGYTF
j_gene: TRBJ2-5; d_gene: TRBD2; v_gene: TRBV18; CDR3nt: TGTGCCAGCTCACCCAGCGGGAGTGGAGAGACCCAGTACTTC; CDR3aa: CASSPSGSGETQYF
j_gene: TRBJ2-7; d_gene: TRBD2; v_gene: TRBV19; CDR3nt: TGTGCCAGTAGTCGGGATCTAGCGGGAGGGTCCTACGAGCAGTACTTC; CDR3aa: CASSRDLAGGSYEQYF
j_gene: TRBJ1-5; d_gene: -; v_gene: TRBV9; CDR3nt: TGTGCCAGCAGCGTAGGAGATCAGCCCCAGCATTTT; CDR3aa: CASSVGDQPQHF
j_gene: TRBJ2-5; d_gene: TRBD2; v_gene: TRBV30; CDR3nt: TGTGCCTGGAGATTAGCGGGCGAAGAGACCCAGTACTTC; CDR3aa: CAWRLAGEETQYF
j_gene: TRBJ1-5; d_gene: TRBD1; v_gene: TRBV28; CDR3nt: TGTGCCAGCAGCCGGACAGGCAACAATCAGCCCCAGCATTTT; CDR3aa: CASSRTGNNQPQHF
j_gene: TRBJ1-5; d_gene: -; v_gene: TRBV5-1; CDR3nt: TGCGCCAGCAGCTTGGACAGGCGGAATCAGCCCCAGCATTTT; CDR3aa: CASSLDRRNQPQHF
j_gene: TRBJ1-5; d_gene: -; v_gene: TRBV14; CDR3nt: TGTGCCAGCAGCCAAACGGGTGGCCAGCCCCAGCATTTT; CDR3aa: CASSQTGGQPQHF
j_gene: TRBJ2-7; d_gene: TRBD2; v_gene: TRBV6-6; CDR3nt: TGTGCCAGCAGTATCCAACTAGCGGGAGGGACCTACGAGCAGTACTTC; CDR3aa: CASSIQLAGGTYEQYF
j_gene: TRBJ2-1; d_gene: TRBD2; v_gene: TRBV7-9; CDR3nt: TGTGCCAGCAGCCCCGGACTAGGTGAGCAGTTCTTC; CDR3aa: CASSPGLGEQFF
j_gene: TRBJ1-5; d_gene: -; v_gene: TRBV6-1; CDR3nt: TGTGCCAGCATCGGGGTTTCTAGGAGCAATCAGCCCCAGCATTTT; CDR3aa: CASIGVSRSNQPQHF